This T cell receptor beta chain was retrieved from a study of blood T cell repertoires in COVID-19. Background on the study: There were acute and convalescent COVID-19 samples, and they came from the United States, Italy and Spain. T cells, B-cell-depleted T cells, or PBMCs supplied cDNA or gDNA.

Original processing methods: Estimation of nucleated cell counts relied on the amplification of reference gene primers. Assay used: immunoSEQ multiplex PCR; TCRdb lists only in-frame clones, some missing. The V and J calls and clone size were taken over from that table, and D and trimming were inferred from the DNA. The sample shows 200,000 to 300,000 clones, 85% to 90% of them seen only once. The germline CDR1 and CDR2 sequences are LNHNV and YYDKDF (reference sequence). Germline trimming cut 5 bases from V and 2 bases from J; bases unmatched to any gene: 5. The CDR3 runs to 14 residues. The TCR originated in a woman aged 40 to 50 with acute or convalescent COVID-19. The rearrangement uses TRBV15 and TRBJ2-5; 7 bases agree with TRBD1. Sequences were obtained from peripheral blood. The CDR3 protein is CATSAHRGQETQYF. The DNA of the CDR3 is TGTGCCACCAGCGCCCACAGGGGACAAGAGACCCAGTACTTC.